Listed below are T cell receptor beta chains from one sample, sequenced in a study of blood T cell repertoires in COVID-19. Only in-frame clones appear in the TCRdb table, and some are missing; sequencing was by immunoSEQ multiplex PCR. The sample yields around 41,000 clones, about 88% seen once. Sequencing was carried out using peripheral blood. These receptors were taken from a human donor in a cohort sampled during active COVID-19. CDR3s include the opening cysteine and the closing phenylalanine or tryptophan. Each record gives: clone size, D gene, J gene, V gene, CDR3 DNA, CDR3 protein. A D gene is named only where the DNA matches it firmly. Expanded clones get a size class; other rows say once, few or many, or leave the size out.

clone_size: NA; d_call: NA; j_call: TRBJ2-5; v_call: TRBV19; cdr3_nt: TGTGCCAGTAGTAGTACTCAAGAGACCCAGTACTTC; cdr3_aa: CASSSTQETQYF
clone_size: NA; d_call: TRBD1; j_call: TRBJ2-2; v_call: TRBV12-5; cdr3_nt: TGTGCTAGTGGCACCGGGACAGGGAGGGACACCGGGGAGCTGTTTTTT; cdr3_aa: CASGTGTGRDTGELFF
clone_size: NA; d_call: NA; j_call: TRBJ2-1; v_call: TRBV7-2; cdr3_nt: TGTGCCAGCAGCCCCCGGGTGGGCTCCTACAATGAGCAGTTCTTC; cdr3_aa: CASSPRVGSYNEQFF
clone_size: few; d_call: NA; j_call: TRBJ2-3; v_call: TRBV11-2; cdr3_nt: TGTGCCAGCATCCAAATCGGGGCACAGGGTACGCAGTATTTT; cdr3_aa: CASIQIGAQGTQYF
clone_size: NA; d_call: NA; j_call: TRBJ1-1; v_call: TRBV5-4; cdr3_nt: TGTGCCAGCAGCTTGGCGGTGAACACTGAAGCTTTCTTT; cdr3_aa: CASSLAVNTEAFF
clone_size: NA; d_call: TRBD1; j_call: TRBJ2-7; v_call: TRBV7-9; cdr3_nt: TGTGCCAGCAGGGAAGGACAGGGGACCTACGAGCAGTACTTC; cdr3_aa: CASREGQGTYEQYF
clone_size: NA; d_call: NA; j_call: TRBJ1-5; v_call: TRBV5-6; cdr3_nt: TGTGCCAGCAGCTTGAAGGGGCGTAGCAATCAGCCCCAGCATTTT; cdr3_aa: CASSLKGRSNQPQHF
clone_size: few; d_call: TRBD2; j_call: TRBJ2-5; v_call: TRBV4-2; cdr3_nt: TGTGCCAGCAGCCAATTAACTAGCGGGGGGGACATTTCTCCAGAGACCCAGTACTTC; cdr3_aa: CASSQLTSGGDISPETQYF
clone_size: NA; d_call: NA; j_call: TRBJ1-6; v_call: TRBV10-2; cdr3_nt: TGCGCCAGCAGCCCAGGTGGCGAGCCCCTCCACTTT; cdr3_aa: CASSPGGEPLHF
clone_size: few; d_call: NA; j_call: TRBJ2-2; v_call: TRBV7-6; cdr3_nt: TGTGCCAGCAGCTTTAGCGGATCGAACACCGGGGAGCTGTTTTTT; cdr3_aa: CASSFSGSNTGELFF
clone_size: few; d_call: NA; j_call: TRBJ2-2; v_call: TRBV5-1; cdr3_nt: TGCGCCAGCAGCTTGTACAGGGAGGGGACCGGGGAGCTGTTTTTT; cdr3_aa: CASSLYREGTGELFF
clone_size: NA; d_call: TRBD2; j_call: TRBJ2-1; v_call: TRBV5-1; cdr3_nt: TGCGCCAGCAGCGGGGGGACTAGCGGGTGGGATGAGCAGTTCTTC; cdr3_aa: CASSGGTSGWDEQFF
clone_size: NA; d_call: NA; j_call: TRBJ2-3; v_call: TRBV7-3; cdr3_nt: TGTGCCAGCAGCCCCGGTGCGAGCACAGATACGCAGTATTTT; cdr3_aa: CASSPGASTDTQYF
clone_size: once; d_call: TRBD1; j_call: TRBJ1-2; v_call: TRBV19; cdr3_nt: TGTGCCAGTAGTGCAAGGACAGGGGACGGCTACACCTTC; cdr3_aa: CASSARTGDGYTF
clone_size: once; d_call: NA; j_call: TRBJ2-3; v_call: TRBV6-4; cdr3_nt: TGTGCCAGCAGTGACTCGGGAGGAGATACGCAGTATTTT; cdr3_aa: CASSDSGGDTQYF
clone_size: NA; d_call: NA; j_call: TRBJ2-5; v_call: TRBV6-5; cdr3_nt: TGTGCCAGCGGCCTTGGGCCCGGCACAGAGACCCAGTACTTC; cdr3_aa: CASGLGPGTETQYF
clone_size: NA; d_call: TRBD1; j_call: TRBJ1-3; v_call: TRBV19; cdr3_nt: TGTGCCAGTAGTTTCGGGACAGCCTCTGGAAACACCATATATTTT; cdr3_aa: CASSFGTASGNTIYF